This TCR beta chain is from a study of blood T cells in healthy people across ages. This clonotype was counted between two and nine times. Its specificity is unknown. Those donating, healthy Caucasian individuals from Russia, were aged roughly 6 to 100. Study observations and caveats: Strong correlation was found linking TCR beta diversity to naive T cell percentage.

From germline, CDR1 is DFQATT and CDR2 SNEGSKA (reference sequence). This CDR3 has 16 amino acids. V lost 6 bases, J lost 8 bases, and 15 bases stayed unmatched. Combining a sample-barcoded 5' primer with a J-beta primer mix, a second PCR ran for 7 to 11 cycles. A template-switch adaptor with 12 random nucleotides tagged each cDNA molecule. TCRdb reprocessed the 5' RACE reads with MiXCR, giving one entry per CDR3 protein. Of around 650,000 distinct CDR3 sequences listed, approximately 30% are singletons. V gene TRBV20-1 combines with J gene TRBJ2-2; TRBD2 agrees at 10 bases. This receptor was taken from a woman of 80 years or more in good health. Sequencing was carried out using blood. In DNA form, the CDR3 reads TGCAGTGCCCCAAACCCTAGCGGGGGAGGGGCAGGGGAGCTGTTTTTT. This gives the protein CSAPNPSGGGAGELFF.